Included here is one T cell receptor (beta chain) sequence, with context. Its antigen is still unknown. Germline lookup yields CDR1 LNHNV and CDR2 YYDKDF (reference sequence). The CDR3 spans 14 residues. Using eight separate reactions per sample, the authors generated cDNA. From the 5' RACE reads, TCRdb lists one entry per CDR3 protein and no DNA. Its table records over 150,000 distinct CDR3 sequences. This sample is drawn from a study of monozygotic twins with inflammatory bowel disease. General study results and limits: Repertoire similarity did not separate concordant from discordant twins, possibly from limited power.

This clonotype was obtained from a human donor with ulcerative colitis or Crohn's disease, or a healthy co-twin of an affected twin (not recorded which). Material: blood. This chain joins TRBV15 and TRBJ1-2. The CDR3 sequence: CATSRDSRSGLDTF.